This T cell receptor beta chain stems from a study of blood T cell repertoires in COVID-19. Participants reported their clinical history, and cohort assignment relied on those reports. Germline V CDR1 and CDR2: SGHVS, FQNEAQ. V was pared by 10 bases and J by 3 bases, with 19 bases between. This CDR3 has 14 amino acids. The repertoire was sequenced with immunoSEQ multiplex PCR; TCRdb's copy has only in-frame clones and lacks some. The sample has approximately 180,000 clones, roughly 85% seen once; the top ten hold 5% to 8%. The chain couples TRBV7-8 to TRBJ2-7; D not certain. Sequenced sample: PBMCs or T cells enriched from blood (not recorded which). The TCR was taken from a middle-aged man who had recovered from COVID-19. The CDR3 reads CATSMSSTNYEQYF. Here the CDR3 DNA reads TGTGCCACCAGTATGAGCAGTACTAACTACGAGCAGTACTTC.